This TCR beta chain was found in a study of T cell repertoires in cytomegalovirus infection. Study at large: It was recently identified HLA-C-restricted and well-studied HLA-B-restricted CMV epitopes that the study used. CMV infection and matching HLA type were both indicated by public TCR beta signatures.

Study results and caveats: People with CMV and the relevant HLA were identified by cumulative public TCR beta family frequency. HLA-C-restricted, CMV-specific TCR beta clonotypes were dominant ex vivo.

For this clonotype: The antigen is unknown.

V dropped 4 bases and J dropped 0; count of bases not matched to a gene: 9. This CDR3 is 18 amino acids long. From germline, CDR1 is SGDLS and CDR2 YYNGEE. TCRdb redid the calling of the reads with MiXCR, one entry per CDR3 protein. Among roughly 350,000 distinct CDR3 sequences listed, just under 35% were seen once. This specimen was cultured PBMCs, taken from culture after CMV antigen stimulation. This receptor was taken from a human donor in good health (CMV status not recorded). Some clones in this sample may be carry-over from other donors' samples. This chain uses TRBV9 with TRBJ2-3; 12 bases match TRBD2. The chain's CDR3 is CASSHGTSGLASTDTQYF. CDR3 sequence (DNA): TGTGCCAGCAGCCATGGGACTAGCGGGTTAGCTAGCACAGATACGCAGTATTTT.